This is a list of T cell receptor beta chains from one sample in a study of immune cell composition in non-small cell lung cancer. Measured with immunoSEQ multiplex PCR; TCRdb has only the in-frame clones, and not every one. The sample shows about 2,900 clones, about four fifths of them seen only once. The same sample was also studied in work on CD4 T cells in lung cancer.

Sequencing was carried out using lung tumor tissue. Receptors were obtained from a human donor with non-small cell lung cancer. Both conserved end residues are part of each CDR3. A D gene is named only where the DNA matches it firmly. Clone size, where shown, is once, few, many, or a class for clones that have expanded.

j_call v_call d_call clone_size cdr3_nt cdr3_aa
TRBJ2-3 TRBV7-3 TRBD2 . TGTGCCAGCAGCTCTAGCGGGAGGGCCGGGACAGATACGCAGTATTTT CASSSSGRAGTDTQYF
TRBJ2-2 TRBV18 TRBD1 . TGTGCCAGCTCACCGAGAGGGGGCCAGTCCGGGGAGCTGTTTTTT CASSPRGGQSGELFF
TRBJ1-6 TRBV15 TRBD1 . TGTGCCACCAGTATGACAGGGCCCCCGATGTATTCACCCCTCCACTTT CATSMTGPPMYSPLHF
TRBJ2-2 TRBV6-1 . . TGTGCCAGCAGTGGCGGCCTTCCATTGGCCGAGACCGGGGAGCTGTTTTTT CASSGGLPLAETGELFF
TRBJ2-7 TRBV27 TRBD1 . TGTGCCACCATACCCAGACCCGGGACAGAGGGCACGGTGTACTTC CATIPRPGTEGTVYF
TRBJ1-5 TRBV7-2 . . TGTGCCAGCAGCTTACAGTACGGGAACAATCAGCCCCAGCATTTT CASSLQYGNNQPQHF
TRBJ2-7 TRBV28 TRBD2 . TGTGCCAGCAGACTAACTAGCGGGAGGTCCTACGAGCAGTACTTC CASRLTSGRSYEQYF
TRBJ1-1 TRBV25-1 . . TGTGCCAGCAGTGAATGGGGAAGGGGGAACACTGAAGCTTTCTTT CASSEWGRGNTEAFF
TRBJ1-1 TRBV19 TRBD1 . TGTGCCAGTATCAGGGGGGCCGGCATGAACACTGAAGCTTTCTTT CASIRGAGMNTEAFF
TRBJ1-2 TRBV6-5 . . TGTGCCAGCAGTTCCACAGTACGTGGCTACACCTTC CASSSTVRGYTF
TRBJ1-2 TRBV27 TRBD1 once TGTGCCAGCAGTTTAATCCCTCCCGGGACAGCTTACTATCATGGCTACACCTTC CASSLIPPGTAYYHGYTF
TRBJ1-5 TRBV6-5 . . TGTGCCAGCATAACAGGGTTTTACAATCAGCCCCAGCATTTT CASITGFYNQPQHF
TRBJ2-1 TRBV11-2 TRBD1 . TGTGCCAGCAGCTTAATTGACAGGGGGAAGGGACAGTTCTTC CASSLIDRGKGQFF